These 8 T cell receptor beta chains were all obtained from the same sample, sequenced in a study of spatial heterogeneity in lung cancer. TCRdb independently ran MiXCR on the 5' RACE reads; one entry per CDR3 protein. In the table there are under 30,000 distinct CDR3 sequences, roughly 3% of which are singletons. Described time point: sample taken at primary tumor resection. The specimen comprised PBMCs, sampled at surgery. The receptor source for this set is a female donor with early-stage non-small cell lung cancer.

This clonotype occurred many times. The J gene is TRBJ2-7, the V gene TRBV7-8; possibly TRBD1 or TRBD2 for D (5 bases each). Trimming cost V 1 base and J 6 bases, with 10 bases left between them. This CDR3 comprises 13 residues. In germline, CDR1 is SGHVS, CDR2 FQNEAQ. In nucleotides, the CDR3 is TGTGCCAGCAGCTTAGATCGGGGCTCCGAGCAGTACTTC. This sequence encodes CASSLDRGSEQYF.

This clonotype was counted ten times or more. This rearrangement joins TRBV4-1 to TRBJ1-6; unclear D gene. The V and J ends lost 0 bases and 6 bases respectively, with 6 bases between them. Germline assignment: CDR1 MGHRA and CDR2 YSYEKL. This CDR3 spans 14 amino acids. The CDR3 region is CASSQDLGNSPLHF. DNA for the CDR3: TGCGCCAGCAGCCAAGATCTCGGTAATTCACCCCTCCACTTT.

This clonotype was recorded many times. The chain carries TRBV27 and TRBJ2-3; D is unclear. From germline, CDR1 is MNHEY and CDR2 SMNVEV (reference sequence). V was shortened by 5 bases and J by 2 bases, with 14 bases between the two germline ends. This CDR3 contains 15 residues. CDR3 residues: CASSPRTANTDTQYF. The CDR3 nucleotides are TGTGCCAGCAGTCCTCGGACGGCAAACACAGATACGCAGTATTTT.

This clonotype was observed at least ten times. The chain recombines TRBV9 with TRBJ2-2; D is undetermined. Germline V gene lookup returns CDR1 SGDLS and CDR2 YYNGEE. The ends were cut back, 3 bases at V and 0 bases at J, with 6 bases in the middle. The CDR3 covers 14 residues. The CDR3 nucleotides are TGTGCCAGCAGCGCCGCGTCGAACACCGGGGAGCTGTTTTTT. This codes for CASSAASNTGELFF.

The chain uses TRBV24-1 and TRBJ2-3; D is perhaps TRBD1 or TRBD2 (5 bases each). CDR3 length: 16 amino acids. Trimming shortened V by 4 bases and J by 2 bases, and 15 bases separated the two germline ends. Per germline, CDR1 KGHDR and CDR2 SFDVKD. CDR3 residues: CATSDWDVWATDTQYF. The CDR3, as DNA: TGTGCCACCAGTGACTGGGACGTCTGGGCCACAGATACGCAGTATTTT.

This clonotype was observed many times. The rearrangement joins TRBV2 to TRBJ2-3, with D hard to call. Per germline, CDR1 SNHLY and CDR2 FYNNEI. The V end was cut by 6 bases, the J end by 0 bases, with 16 bases between. The CDR3 consists of 16 residues. The CDR3 region is CASRDPGGASTDTQYF. Here the CDR3 DNA reads TGTGCCAGCAGGGATCCGGGCGGCGCTAGCACAGATACGCAGTATTTT.

The table lists this clonotype with many counts. The chain combines TRBV6-2 or TRBV6-3 with TRBJ2-1; the match to TRBD2 covers 14 bases. From germline, CDR1 is MNHEY and CDR2 SVGEGT. V lost 7 bases to trimming and J lost 12 bases; unmatched junction nucleotides: 11. The CDR3 extends over 15 amino acids. The CDR3 region is CASTVGLAGDVVQFF. The CDR3 DNA sequence: TGTGCCAGCACCGTGGGACTAGCGGGAGACGTGGTGCAGTTCTTC.

This clonotype was counted at least ten times. V and J are TRBV5-1 and TRBJ2-2, with TRBD2 matching over 10 bases. CDR3 length: 23 amino acids. With V trimmed by 5 bases and J by 1 base, 26 bases remained unmatched. The V gene's germline CDR1 is SGHRS and CDR2 YFSETQ. CDR3 amino acids: CASSSPSLSGRSFPSVNTGELFF. Written as DNA, the CDR3 is TGCGCCAGCAGTTCACCCTCTCTTAGCGGGAGGTCCTTCCCCTCGGTGAACACCGGGGAGCTGTTTTTT.